This TCR beta chain was profiled in a study of T cell responses to AZD1222 COVID-19 vaccine. Overall study findings and caveats: Compared with day 0, the breadth and depth of the Spike-specific TCR repertoire rose significantly after two doses of AZD1222. Only a handful of people who got AZD1222 tested seropositive at baseline. Among the donors, most were white British and more were female, and clonal diversity was possibly underestimated.

Method: immunoSEQ multiplex PCR; TCRdb's copy keeps in-frame clones and lacks some. The table lists approximately 89,000 clones, about 86% of them singletons. Germline V CDR1 and CDR2: SNHLY, FYNNEI. The CDR3 consists of 12 residues. Trimming stripped 7 bases from V and 4 bases from J, with 10 bases between. In regard to this clone: Its antigen is unidentified.

This specimen was peripheral blood, taken 28 days after the second AZD1222 dose. The chain combines TRBV2 with TRBJ1-1, with D unresolved. This TCR was recovered from an adult who received the AZD1222 COVID-19 vaccine. CDR3 bases: TGTGCCAGCACTCCGGGGTTCACTGAAGCTTTCTTT. Its translation: CASTPGFTEAFF.